These T cell receptor beta chains were read from a single sample in a study of technical replicates of blood from a few donors. The table came from immunoSEQ multiplex PCR; TCRdb's copy has only in-frame clones and leaves some out. The table records 80,000 to 95,000 clones, 94% of them present only once. Sequencing was performed on T cells isolated from PBMCs. The origin of the receptors is a human donor in good health. CDR3s include the opening cysteine and the closing phenylalanine or tryptophan. Each record gives: V gene, D gene, J gene, clone size, CDR3 protein, CDR3 DNA. The D gene is left open where the match is weak. Clone size appears in some rows only: once, few, many, or a class for an expanded clone.

TRBV9	TRBD1	TRBJ2-7	-	CASSRDSSYEQYF	TGTGCCAGCTCTAGGGACAGCTCCTACGAGCAGTACTTC
TRBV18	-	TRBJ1-2	-	CASSPEERYGYTF	TGTGCCAGCTCACCAGAGGAACGCTATGGCTACACCTTC
TRBV6-4	-	TRBJ2-1	-	CASSETGTESGEQFF	TGTGCCAGCAGTGAAACAGGGACGGAGTCGGGTGAGCAGTTCTTC
TRBV15	-	TRBJ1-6	-	CATSRERGMGSPLHF	TGTGCCACCAGCAGAGAAAGGGGAATGGGGTCACCCCTCCACTTT
TRBV6-5	TRBD2	TRBJ2-1	-	CASSYGLAGVLNEQFF	TGTGCCAGCAGTTACGGTCTAGCGGGGGTGTTGAATGAGCAGTTCTTC
TRBV5-4	TRBD2	TRBJ2-1	-	CASSKTSEYYNEQFF	TGTGCCAGCAGCAAGACTAGCGAGTACTACAATGAGCAGTTCTTC
TRBV27	-	TRBJ2-7	-	CASAYRASSYEQYF	TGTGCCAGCGCCTACAGGGCATCCTCCTACGAGCAGTACTTC
TRBV7-3	TRBD2	TRBJ2-1	-	CASSDLAGYNEQFF	TGTGCCAGCAGCGACCTAGCGGGGTACAATGAGCAGTTCTTC
TRBV28	TRBD1	TRBJ2-5	-	CASTTSFPGPRDSSMETQYF	TGTGCCAGCACCACGAGTTTCCCCGGACCCCGGGACAGTTCGATGGAGACCCAGTACTTC
TRBV5-1	-	TRBJ1-1	-	CASSYGQNTEAFF	TGCGCCAGCAGCTACGGACAGAACACTGAAGCTTTCTTT
TRBV29-1	TRBD1	TRBJ1-3	-	CSVADREPGNTIYF	TGCAGCGTTGCCGACAGGGAACCTGGAAACACCATATATTTT
TRBV4-1	TRBD2	TRBJ2-3	-	CASSQDWREDLVTDTQYF	TGCGCCAGCAGCCAAGATTGGCGGGAGGACCTAGTCACAGATACGCAGTATTTT
TRBV27	-	TRBJ2-7	-	CASRQTMDSYEQYF	TGTGCCAGCAGGCAAACCATGGACAGTTACGAGCAGTACTTC
TRBV11-3	TRBD2	TRBJ2-3	-	CASSSGTSGVYTQYF	TGTGCCAGCAGCTCCGGGACTAGCGGGGTGTATACGCAGTATTTT
TRBV4-1	-	TRBJ2-5	-	CASSPTSIETQYF	TGCGCCAGCAGCCCGACTAGTATTGAGACCCAGTACTTC
TRBV15	-	TRBJ1-2	-	CATSRDPRAPLDYGYTF	TGTGCCACCAGCAGAGACCCCAGGGCGCCCCTGGACTATGGCTACACCTTC
TRBV7-9	-	TRBJ1-4	-	CASSFQGRREKLFF	TGTGCCAGCAGCTTTCAGGGGCGGAGGGAAAAACTGTTTTTT
TRBV4-2	TRBD2	TRBJ2-7	-	CASSQGAGESILAGRLDEQYF	TGTGCCAGCAGCCAAGGGGCCGGGGAAAGTATACTAGCGGGAAGGCTTGACGAGCAGTACTTC
TRBV5-1	TRBD1	TRBJ1-1	-	CASSLVVTGGWGNTEAFF	TGCGCCAGCAGCTTGGTGGTGACAGGGGGCTGGGGGAACACTGAAGCTTTCTTT
TRBV28	-	TRBJ1-1	-	CASSSRRRNTEAFF	TGTGCCAGCAGTTCCCGACGGAGGAACACTGAAGCTTTCTTT
TRBV4-1	TRBD2	TRBJ2-3	-	CASSQVAGDEDTQYF	TGCGCCAGCAGCCAGGTAGCGGGGGATGAAGATACGCAGTATTTT
TRBV5-1	-	TRBJ2-3	-	CANPHIRRGNSTDTQYF	TGCGCCAACCCCCATATCAGACGGGGAAATAGCACAGATACGCAGTATTTT
TRBV5-4	-	TRBJ2-7	-	CASSLTIRTVASYEQYF	TGTGCCAGCAGCTTGACAATAAGGACAGTCGCCTCCTACGAGCAGTACTTC
TRBV7-3	-	TRBJ1-1	-	CASSFGNTEAFF	TGTGCCAGCAGCTTCGGGAACACTGAAGCTTTCTTT
TRBV5-1	TRBD1	TRBJ1-5	-	CASSGRDRPSNQPQHF	TGCGCCAGCAGCGGACGGGACAGACCAAGCAATCAGCCCCAGCATTTT
TRBV6-5	-	TRBJ2-1	-	CASSYSGSSYNEQFF	TGTGCCAGCAGTTACTCAGGGAGCTCCTACAATGAGCAGTTCTTC
TRBV2	-	TRBJ1-5	-	CASSIGQTNQPQHF	TGTGCCAGCAGCATAGGACAAACCAATCAGCCCCAGCATTTT
TRBV5-5	-	TRBJ1-1	-	CASSLARWHTEAFF	TGTGCCAGCAGCTTGGCCAGGTGGCACACTGAAGCTTTCTTT
TRBV2	-	TRBJ2-7	-	CASSQVEQYF	TGTGCCAGCAGCCAGGTCGAGCAGTACTTC
TRBV5-8	-	TRBJ1-2	-	CASSPQGPYGYTF	TGTGCCAGCAGCCCACAGGGTCCTTATGGCTACACCTTC
TRBV28	-	TRBJ2-5	once	CASSFWEQAKETQYF	TGTGCCAGCAGTTTTTGGGAGCAAGCCAAAGAGACCCAGTACTTC
TRBV27	-	TRBJ2-2	once	CASSWGVGGEYTGELFF	TGTGCCAGCAGTTGGGGGGTTGGGGGAGAGTACACCGGGGAGCTGTTTTTT
TRBV29-1	-	TRBJ2-3	-	CSVEGFTGGVSPSTDTQYF	TGCAGCGTTGAAGGGTTCACGGGCGGGGTGTCCCCTAGCACAGATACGCAGTATTTT
TRBV5-4	-	TRBJ2-7	-	CASSWGLGNEQYF	TGTGCCAGCAGCTGGGGGCTCGGAAACGAGCAGTACTTC
TRBV2	TRBD2	TRBJ2-3	-	CASKSLAGVDTQYF	TGTGCCAGCAAGTCACTAGCGGGAGTGGATACGCAGTATTTT
TRBV27	-	TRBJ1-1	-	CASRVQGMNTEAFF	TGTGCCAGCAGGGTACAGGGAATGAACACTGAAGCTTTCTTT
TRBV5-6	TRBD2	TRBJ2-3	-	CASNPPGLAGETDTQYF	TGTGCCAGCAACCCACCGGGACTAGCGGGAGAGACAGATACGCAGTATTTT
TRBV10-3	-	TRBJ2-2	once	CAISEQEIANTGELFF	TGTGCCATCAGTGAGCAAGAGATCGCGAACACCGGGGAGCTGTTTTTT
TRBV4-2	-	TRBJ1-1	-	CASSQGPMNTEAFF	TGTGCCAGCAGCCAGGGCCCCATGAACACTGAAGCTTTCTTT
TRBV7-8	TRBD2	TRBJ2-4	-	CASSSTTSGKNIQYF	TGTGCCAGCAGCTCTACGACTAGCGGTAAAAACATTCAGTACTTC
TRBV28	-	TRBJ1-2	-	CASRATGLPRPYTF	TGTGCCAGCAGAGCGACCGGACTACCCAGGCCCTACACCTTC
TRBV5-1	-	TRBJ2-3	-	CASSLESWEGTDTQYF	TGCGCCAGCAGCTTGGAGAGCTGGGAGGGCACAGATACGCAGTATTTT
TRBV5-1	-	TRBJ1-4	-	CASSLDTGTNEKLFF	TGCGCCAGCAGCTTGGACACAGGGACTAATGAAAAACTGTTTTTT
TRBV19	-	TRBJ1-5	-	CASSVGGGNQPQHF	TGTGCCAGTAGTGTCGGGGGGGGCAATCAGCCCCAGCATTTT
TRBV4-1	TRBD2	TRBJ2-1	once	CASSKGTSGGATSYNEQFF	TGCGCCAGCAGCAAAGGGACTAGCGGGGGGGCCACTAGCTACAATGAGCAGTTCTTC
TRBV6-1	-	TRBJ2-3	-	CASRRQIDTQYF	TGTGCCAGCAGGCGACAAATAGATACGCAGTATTTT
TRBV4-1	TRBD1	TRBJ1-6	-	CASSLGQPSPLHF	TGCGCCAGCAGCCTGGGACAGCCTTCACCCCTCCACTTT
TRBV9	-	TRBJ1-3	-	CASSVEQGLGTIYF	TGTGCCAGCAGCGTAGAGCAGGGGCTCGGGACCATATATTTT
TRBV29-1	TRBD1	TRBJ2-5	-	CSTQGARETQYF	TGCAGCACTCAGGGGGCTCGGGAGACCCAGTACTTC
TRBV4-2	-	TRBJ2-7	-	CASSQGEGGGRAYEQYF	TGTGCCAGCAGCCAAGGAGAGGGAGGGGGAAGGGCCTACGAGCAGTACTTC
TRBV2	-	TRBJ2-5	-	CASVTSRHTQETQYF	TGTGCCAGCGTTACCTCGCGACATACTCAAGAGACCCAGTACTTC
TRBV28	-	TRBJ1-1	-	CASSLTGLAFF	TGTGCCAGCAGTTTGACGGGGTTGGCTTTCTTT